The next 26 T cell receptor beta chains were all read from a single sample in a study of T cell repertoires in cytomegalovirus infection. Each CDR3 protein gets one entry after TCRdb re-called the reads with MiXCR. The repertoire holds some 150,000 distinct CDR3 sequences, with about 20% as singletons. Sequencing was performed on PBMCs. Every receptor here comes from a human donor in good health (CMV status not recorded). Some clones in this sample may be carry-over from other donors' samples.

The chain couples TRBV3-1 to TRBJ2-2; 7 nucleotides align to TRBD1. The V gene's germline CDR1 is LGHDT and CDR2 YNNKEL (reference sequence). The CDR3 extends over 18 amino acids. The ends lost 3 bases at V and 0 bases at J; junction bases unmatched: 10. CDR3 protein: CASSHEGQADSNTGELFF. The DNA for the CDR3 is TGTGCCAGCAGCCACGAAGGACAGGCCGACTCGAACACCGGGGAGCTGTTTTTT.

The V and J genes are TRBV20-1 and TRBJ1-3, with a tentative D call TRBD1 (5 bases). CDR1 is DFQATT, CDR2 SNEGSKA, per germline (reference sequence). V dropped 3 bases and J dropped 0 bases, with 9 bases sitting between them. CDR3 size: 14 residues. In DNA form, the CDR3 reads TGCAGTGCTAGGCCAGGGAACTCTGGAAACACCATATATTTT. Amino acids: CSARPGNSGNTIYF.

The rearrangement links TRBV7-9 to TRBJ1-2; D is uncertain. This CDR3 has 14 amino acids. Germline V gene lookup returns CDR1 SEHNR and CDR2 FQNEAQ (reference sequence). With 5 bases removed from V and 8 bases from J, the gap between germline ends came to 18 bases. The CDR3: CASSLGGQAEGYTF. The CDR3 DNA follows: TGTGCCAGCAGCCTGGGCGGGCAGGCGGAAGGCTACACCTTC. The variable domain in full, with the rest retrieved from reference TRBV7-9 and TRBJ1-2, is DTGVSQNPRHKITKRGQNVTFRCDPISEHNRLYWYRQTLGQGPEFLTYFQNEAQLEKSRLLSDRFSAERPKGSFSTLEIQRTEQGDSAMYLCASSLGGQAEGYTFGSGTRLTVV.

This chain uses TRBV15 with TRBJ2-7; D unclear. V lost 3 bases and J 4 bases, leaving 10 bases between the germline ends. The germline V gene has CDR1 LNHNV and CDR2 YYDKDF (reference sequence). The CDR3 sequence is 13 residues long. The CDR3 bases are TGTGCCACCAGCAGGACCCAAGGTTACGAGCAGTACTTC. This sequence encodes CATSRTQGYEQYF.

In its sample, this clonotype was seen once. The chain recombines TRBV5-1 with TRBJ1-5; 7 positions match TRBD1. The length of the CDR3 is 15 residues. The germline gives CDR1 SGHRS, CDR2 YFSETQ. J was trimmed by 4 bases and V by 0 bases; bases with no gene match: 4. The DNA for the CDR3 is TGCGCCAGCAGCTTGGCCGACAGGGTGAATCAGCCCCAGCATTTT. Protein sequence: CASSLADRVNQPQHF.

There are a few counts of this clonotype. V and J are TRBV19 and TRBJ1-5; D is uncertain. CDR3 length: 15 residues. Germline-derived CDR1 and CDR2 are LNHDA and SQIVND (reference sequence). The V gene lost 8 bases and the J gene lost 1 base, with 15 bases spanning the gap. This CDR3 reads CASRRVEVSNQPQHF. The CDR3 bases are TGTGCCAGTCGAAGGGTAGAGGTCAGCAATCAGCCCCAGCATTTT.

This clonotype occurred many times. Here the CDR3 DNA reads TGTGCCAGCAGCTTAGAAGGGGTAGAGCAGTACTTC. Residues: CASSLEGVEQYF. This rearrangement joins TRBV7-2 to TRBJ2-7, with D perhaps matching TRBD1 (5 bases). This CDR3 is built from 12 residues. Between the trimmed V and J ends, which lost 1 base and 7 bases, there was a span of 8 bases. Germline V CDR1 and CDR2: SGHTA, FQGNSA. Filled out from reference TRBV7-2 and TRBJ2-7, the complete variable domain reads GAGVSQSPSNKVTEKGKDVELRCDPISGHTALYWYRQSLGQGLEFLIYFQGNSAPDKSGLPSDRFSAERTGGSVSTLTIQRTQQEDSAVYLCASSLEGVEQYFGPGTRLTVT.

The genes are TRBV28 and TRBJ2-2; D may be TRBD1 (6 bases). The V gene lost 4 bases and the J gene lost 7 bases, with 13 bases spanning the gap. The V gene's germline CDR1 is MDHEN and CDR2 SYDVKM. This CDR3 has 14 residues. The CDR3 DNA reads TGTGCCAGCAGTTCACAGGGTTTGGACGGGGAGCTGTTTTTT. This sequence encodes CASSSQGLDGELFF. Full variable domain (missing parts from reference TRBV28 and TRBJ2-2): DVKVTQSSRYLVKRTGEKVFLECVQDMDHENMFWYRQDPGLGLRLIYFSYDVKMKEKGDIPEGYSVSREKKERFSLILESASTNQTSMYLCASSSQGLDGELFFGEGSRLTVL.

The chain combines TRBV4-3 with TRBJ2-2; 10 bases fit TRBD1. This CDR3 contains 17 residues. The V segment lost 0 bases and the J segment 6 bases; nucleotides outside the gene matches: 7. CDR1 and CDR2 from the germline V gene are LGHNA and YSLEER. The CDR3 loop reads CASSQDPDRGLAGELFF. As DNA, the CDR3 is TGCGCCAGCAGCCAAGATCCTGACAGGGGGCTGGCCGGGGAGCTGTTTTTT.

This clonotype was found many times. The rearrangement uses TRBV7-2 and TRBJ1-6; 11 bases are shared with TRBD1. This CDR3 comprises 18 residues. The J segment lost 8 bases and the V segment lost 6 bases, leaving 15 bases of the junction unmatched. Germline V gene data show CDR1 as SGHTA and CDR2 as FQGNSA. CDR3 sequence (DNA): TGTGCCAGCAGTTTTATTCGGACAGGGGGCGCATTAGATTCACCCCTCCACTTT. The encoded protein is CASSFIRTGGALDSPLHF. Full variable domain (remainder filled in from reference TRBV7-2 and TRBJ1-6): GAGVSQSPSNKVTEKGKDVELRCDPISGHTALYWYRQSLGQGLEFLIYFQGNSAPDKSGLPSDRFSAERTGGSVSTLTIQRTQQEDSAVYLCASSFIRTGGALDSPLHFGNGTRLTVT.

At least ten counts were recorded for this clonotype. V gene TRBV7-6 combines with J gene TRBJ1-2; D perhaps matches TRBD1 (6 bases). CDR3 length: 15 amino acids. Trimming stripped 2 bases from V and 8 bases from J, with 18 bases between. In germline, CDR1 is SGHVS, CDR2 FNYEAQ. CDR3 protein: CASSLKAGAADGYTF. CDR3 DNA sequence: TGTGCCAGCAGCTTAAAAGCAGGGGCCGCCGACGGCTACACCTTC.

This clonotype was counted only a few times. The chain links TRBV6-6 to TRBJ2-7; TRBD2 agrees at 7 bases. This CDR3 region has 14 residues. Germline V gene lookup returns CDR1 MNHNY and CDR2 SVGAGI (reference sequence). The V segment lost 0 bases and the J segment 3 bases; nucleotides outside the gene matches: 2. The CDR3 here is CASSYSSGNYEQYF. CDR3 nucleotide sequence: TGTGCCAGCAGTTACTCAAGCGGGAACTACGAGCAGTACTTC.

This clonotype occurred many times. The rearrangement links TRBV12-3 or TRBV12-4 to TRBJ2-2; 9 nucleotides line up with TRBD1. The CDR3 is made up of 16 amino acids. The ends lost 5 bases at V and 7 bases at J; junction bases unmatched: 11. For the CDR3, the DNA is TGTGCCAGCAGTAACCTTAACAGGGGGCGGGTCGGGGAGCTGTTTTTT. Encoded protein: CASSNLNRGRVGELFF.

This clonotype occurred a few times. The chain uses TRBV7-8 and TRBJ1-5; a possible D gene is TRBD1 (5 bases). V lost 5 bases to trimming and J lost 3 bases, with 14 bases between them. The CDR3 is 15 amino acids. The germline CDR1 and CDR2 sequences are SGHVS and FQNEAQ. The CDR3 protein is CASSAQGPSNQPQHF. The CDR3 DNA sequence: TGTGCCAGCAGCGCGCAGGGCCCCTCCAATCAGCCCCAGCATTTT.

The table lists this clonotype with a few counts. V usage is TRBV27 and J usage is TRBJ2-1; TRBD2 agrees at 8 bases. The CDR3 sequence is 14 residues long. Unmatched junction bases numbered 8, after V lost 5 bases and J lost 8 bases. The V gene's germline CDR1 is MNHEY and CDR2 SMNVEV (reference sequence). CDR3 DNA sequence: TGTGCCAGCAGTGGCGGGACTAGTTTAGATGAGCAGTTCTTC. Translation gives CASSGGTSLDEQFF.

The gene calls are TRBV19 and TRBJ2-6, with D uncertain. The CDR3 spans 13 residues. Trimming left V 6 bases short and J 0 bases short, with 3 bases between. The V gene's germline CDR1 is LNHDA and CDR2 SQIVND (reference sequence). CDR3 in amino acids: CASSHSGANVLTF. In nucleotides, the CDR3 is TGTGCCAGTAGCCACTCTGGGGCCAACGTCCTGACTTTC.

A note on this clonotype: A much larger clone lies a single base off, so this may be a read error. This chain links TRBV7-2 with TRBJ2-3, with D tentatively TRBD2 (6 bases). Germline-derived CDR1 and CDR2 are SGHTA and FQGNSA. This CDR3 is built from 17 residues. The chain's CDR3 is CASSPTGSPRHTDTRYF. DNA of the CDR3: TGTGCCAGCAGCCCTACCGGGAGCCCGCGTCACACAGATACGCGGTATTTT.

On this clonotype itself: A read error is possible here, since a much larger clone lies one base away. The CDR3 region is CASSVSGTGGHIDEQFF. The CDR3 coding sequence is TGTGCCAGCAGCGTGTCCGGGACAGGGGGGCATATCGATGAGCAGTTCTTC. This chain connects TRBV7-8 to TRBJ2-1; TRBD1 agrees at 11 bases. The CDR3 has 17 amino acids. The ends lost 5 bases at V and 8 bases at J; junction bases unmatched: 14. Germline-derived CDR1 and CDR2 are SGHVS and FQNEAQ. Combining the CDR3 with reference TRBV7-8 and TRBJ2-1 gives the whole variable domain GAGVSQSPRYKVAKRGQDVALRCDPISGHVSLFWYQQALGQGPEFLTYFQNEAQLDKSGLPSDRFFAERPEGSVSTLKIQRTQQEDSAVYLCASSVSGTGGHIDEQFFGPGTRLTVL.

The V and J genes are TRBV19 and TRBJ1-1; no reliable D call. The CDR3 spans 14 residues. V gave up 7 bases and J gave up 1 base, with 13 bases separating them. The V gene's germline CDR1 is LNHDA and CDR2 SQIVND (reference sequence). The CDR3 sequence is CASNLVSGNTEAFF. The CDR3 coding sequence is TGTGCCAGTAATCTGGTATCAGGGAACACTGAAGCTTTCTTT.

The CDR3 loop is CASRKGDHQPQHF. CDR3 nucleotide sequence: TGTGCCAGCAGAAAGGGTGACCATCAGCCCCAGCATTTT. The chain employs TRBV2 and TRBJ1-5; the D is unclear. The CDR3 consists of 13 residues. Germline CDR1 and CDR2: SNHLY and FYNNEI. The V and J ends lost 6 bases and 5 bases respectively, with 11 bases between them.

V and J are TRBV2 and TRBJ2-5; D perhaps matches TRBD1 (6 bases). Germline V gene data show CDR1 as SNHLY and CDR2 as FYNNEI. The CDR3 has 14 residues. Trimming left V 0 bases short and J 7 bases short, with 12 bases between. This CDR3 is CASSEATGFGTQYF. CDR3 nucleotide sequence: TGTGCCAGCAGTGAAGCAACAGGGTTTGGGACCCAGTACTTC.

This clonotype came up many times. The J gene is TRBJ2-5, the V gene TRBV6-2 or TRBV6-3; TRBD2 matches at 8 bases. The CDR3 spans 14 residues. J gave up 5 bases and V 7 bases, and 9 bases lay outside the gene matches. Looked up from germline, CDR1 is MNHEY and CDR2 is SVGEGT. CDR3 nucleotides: TGTGCCAGCAATACGGGACTAGGAAGCGAGACCCAGTACTTC. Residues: CASNTGLGSETQYF.

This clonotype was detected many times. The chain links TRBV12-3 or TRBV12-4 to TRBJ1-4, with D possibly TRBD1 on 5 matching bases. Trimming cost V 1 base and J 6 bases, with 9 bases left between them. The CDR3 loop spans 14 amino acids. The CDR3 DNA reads TGTGCCAGCAGTTTAGGGGAAGGGGATGAAAAACTGTTTTTT. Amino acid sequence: CASSLGEGDEKLFF.

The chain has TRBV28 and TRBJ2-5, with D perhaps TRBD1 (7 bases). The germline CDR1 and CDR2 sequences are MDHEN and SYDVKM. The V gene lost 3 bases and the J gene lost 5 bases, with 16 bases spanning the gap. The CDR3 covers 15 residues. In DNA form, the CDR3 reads TGTGCCAGCAGTTTGGGTGACAGGGAGGTTGAGACCCAGTACTTC. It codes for CASSLGDREVETQYF.

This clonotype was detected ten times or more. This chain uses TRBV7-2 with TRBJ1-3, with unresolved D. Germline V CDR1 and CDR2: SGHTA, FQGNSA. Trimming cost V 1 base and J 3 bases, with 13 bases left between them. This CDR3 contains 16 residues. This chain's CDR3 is CASSLGRGRLGNTIYF. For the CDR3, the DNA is TGTGCCAGCAGCTTAGGGCGCGGGAGACTTGGAAACACCATATATTTT.

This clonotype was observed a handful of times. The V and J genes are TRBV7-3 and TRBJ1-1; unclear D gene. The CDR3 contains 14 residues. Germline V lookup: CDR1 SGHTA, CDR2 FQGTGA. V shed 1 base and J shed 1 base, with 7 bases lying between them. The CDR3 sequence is CASSLNPANTEAFF. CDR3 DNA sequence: TGTGCCAGCAGCTTAAACCCAGCGAACACTGAAGCTTTCTTT.